This TCR beta chain is drawn from a study of blood T cell repertoires in COVID-19. Study in general: There were acute and convalescent COVID-19 samples, and they came from the United States, Italy and Spain. PBMCs, B-cell-depleted T cells, or T cells were the source of the cDNA or gDNA that made up the material.

Trimming shortened V by 3 bases and J by 2 bases, and 11 bases separated the two germline ends. There are 14 residues in the CDR3. Germline V gene data show CDR1 as MNHEY and CDR2 as SVGEGT. In the original analysis: For nucleated cells, counts were estimated from reference gene primer amplification. Clones were sequenced by immunoSEQ multiplex PCR, and TCRdb holds only the in-frame ones, with some missing. V, J and clone size are those of that table, while D and trimming were read from the DNA. The table shows hundreds of thousands of clones, with less than 90% occurring only once. The sample consisted of peripheral blood. The receptor's source is a man in his forties with acute or convalescent COVID-19. V and J are TRBV6-2 or TRBV6-3 and TRBJ2-7; D not certain. CDR3 amino acids: CASSYQVLAYEQYF. CDR3 DNA: TGTGCCAGCAGTTATCAGGTCCTGGCCTACGAGCAGTACTTC.